This T cell receptor (beta chain) was captured by sequencing in a study of blood T cell repertoires in COVID-19. Study information: Acute and convalescent COVID-19 samples came from the United States, Italy and Spain. The analysed material was cDNA or gDNA that came from T cells, B-cell-depleted T cells, or PBMCs.

CDR1 and CDR2 from the germline V gene are SGHAT and FQDESV (reference sequence). This CDR3 contains 14 residues. V lost 4 bases and J lost 6, with 14 bases in between. Authors' data handling: The assay estimated nucleated cells by amplifying reference gene primers. Assay: immunoSEQ multiplex PCR; the TCRdb copy retains only in-frame clones and omits some. The DNA gave D and trimming, while V, J and clone size come from that table. The table has under 200,000 clones, about 80% seen once. The chain recombines TRBV11-1 with TRBJ2-3; a weak D match, TRBD1 (5 bases). The sequenced sample consisted of peripheral blood. The TCR comes from a man aged 60-69 years with acute or convalescent COVID-19. This CDR3 is CASSSRSRVDTQYF. The CDR3 nucleotides are TGTGCCAGCAGCTCGCGCTCCAGGGTCGATACGCAGTATTTT.